This TCR beta chain was observed in a study of beta chain features in type 1 diabetes. At the level of the study: Healthy donors and patients had similar age, gender and cell yields.

The germline V and J ends were trimmed by 3 bases and 0 bases, with 4 bases remaining between them. Germline CDR1 reads KGHSH; CDR2 reads LQKENI. The CDR3 totals 13 residues. Many counts were recorded for this clone. The antigen remains undetermined. The same CDR3 also results from other DNA sequences found in this sample. Study results and limitations: Fewer insertions but more deletions were seen at VDJ junctions in type 1 diabetes patients.

A sort by CD45RO/CCR7/CD25/CD127/CD95/CD27 yielded CD4+ naive, central memory, regulatory and stem cell-like memory cells. Since all of the isolated RNA was reverse transcribed, expressed TCRB transcripts were what got sequenced. The repertoire was sequenced with immunoSEQ multiplex PCR; TCRdb's copy has only in-frame clones and lacks some. The table has fewer than 400,000 clones, roughly 8% seen once. Sample: central memory CD4+ T cells from blood. The source of this sequence is a woman between 18 and 29 years old in good health. This chain joins TRBV18 and TRBJ2-3; D gene uncertain. CDR3 nucleotides: TGTGCCAGCTCACCGATCAGCACAGATACGCAGTATTTT. This translates into CASSPISTDTQYF.